The rows below give T cell receptor beta chains drawn from one sample of a study of T cells after posttransplantation cyclophosphamide. Only in-frame clones appear in the TCRdb table, and some are missing; sequencing was by immunoSEQ multiplex PCR. The table lists approximately 35,000 clones, with no singletons. The sequencing sample was made of PBMCs. Receptors originate from a girl aged 5-17 years in good health, CMV-negative, and a related stem cell transplant donor. The CDR3 runs from the conserved cysteine through the conserved F or W. A D gene is named only where the DNA matches it firmly. Only some rows state a clone size, as once, few, many or a class for expanded clones.

J: TRBJ1-2; V: TRBV16; size: -; D: TRBD1; DNA: TGTGCCAGCAGCCAGACAGGGACCTATGGCTACACCTTC; CDR3: CASSQTGTYGYTF
J: TRBJ2-3; V: TRBV5-1; size: -; D: TRBD2; DNA: TGCGCCAGCAGCTTGGGCCAGCGGGATTGGACAGATACGCAGTATTTT; CDR3: CASSLGQRDWTDTQYF
J: TRBJ2-3; V: TRBV5-6; size: -; D: TRBD2; DNA: TGTGCCAGCAGCACGACTAGCGGATACACAGATACGCAGTATTTT; CDR3: CASSTTSGYTDTQYF
J: TRBJ1-2; V: TRBV4-1; size: many; D: TRBD1; DNA: TGCGCCAGCAGCCAAGACAGGGGGAAAGATGGCTACACCTTC; CDR3: CASSQDRGKDGYTF
J: TRBJ2-7; V: TRBV7-9; size: many; D: -; DNA: TGTGCCAGCAGCCCGGCGGGGAAATCCTACGAGCAGTACTTC; CDR3: CASSPAGKSYEQYF
J: TRBJ1-2; V: TRBV19; size: many; D: TRBD1; DNA: TGTGCCAGTAGTGTGGGACAGGGGGCGCGGTATGGCTACACCTTC; CDR3: CASSVGQGARYGYTF
J: TRBJ1-5; V: TRBV5-1; size: many; D: -; DNA: TGCGCCAGCAGCTTGGGGGGCCCCAATCAGCCCCAGCATTTT; CDR3: CASSLGGPNQPQHF
J: TRBJ1-1; V: TRBV7-2; size: many; D: -; DNA: TGTGCCAGCAGCTTAGGGAGGTGGCAGTCTGAAGCTTTCTTT; CDR3: CASSLGRWQSEAFF
J: TRBJ1-3; V: TRBV18; size: many; D: TRBD1; DNA: TGTGCCAGCTCACCAGAACAGGGGGCTGCTGGAAACACCATATATTTT; CDR3: CASSPEQGAAGNTIYF
J: TRBJ2-7; V: TRBV5-4; size: -; D: TRBD2; DNA: TGTGCCAGCAGCTTGGGAGCGGGACCAACCTACGAGCAGTACTTC; CDR3: CASSLGAGPTYEQYF
J: TRBJ2-7; V: TRBV11-2; size: many; D: -; DNA: TGTGCCAGCAGCTTAACGCGGGACTCCTACGAGCAGTACTTC; CDR3: CASSLTRDSYEQYF
J: TRBJ1-1; V: TRBV9; size: many; D: -; DNA: TGTGCCAGCAGCGTGGAGGCCAAATACACTGAAGCTTTCTTT; CDR3: CASSVEAKYTEAFF
J: TRBJ2-7; V: TRBV2; size: many; D: TRBD1; DNA: TGTGCCAGCAGCGGGGGACAGGGGGCCTACGAGCAGTACTTC; CDR3: CASSGGQGAYEQYF
J: TRBJ2-1; V: TRBV6-1; size: -; D: TRBD2; DNA: TGTGCCAGCAGTGGGAGCGGGAGCCTAGCAAATGAGCAGTTCTTC; CDR3: CASSGSGSLANEQFF
J: TRBJ1-5; V: TRBV7-8; size: many; D: -; DNA: TGTGCCAGCAGCCACGGACAGTTTAATCAGCCCCAGCATTTT; CDR3: CASSHGQFNQPQHF
J: TRBJ2-2; V: TRBV10-1; size: many; D: TRBD1; DNA: TGCGCCAGCAGTGAATCAGGGACAGGGGCCGGGGAGCTGTTTTTT; CDR3: CASSESGTGAGELFF
J: TRBJ2-5; V: TRBV7-6; size: many; D: TRBD1; DNA: TGTGCCAGCAGCTTAGTAGGGGGCCCCGGAGAGACCCAGTACTTC; CDR3: CASSLVGGPGETQYF
J: TRBJ2-7; V: TRBV5-1; size: many; D: -; DNA: TGCGCCAGCAGCTTGGGTCTGCGTCATCTTCGTTATATCTCCTACGAGCAGTACTTC; CDR3: CASSLGLRHLRYISYEQYF
J: TRBJ2-6; V: TRBV27; size: few; D: TRBD1; DNA: TGTGCCAGCAGTTTAGCAGGACAGGCCGTCTCTGGGGCCAACGTCCTGACTTTC; CDR3: CASSLAGQAVSGANVLTF
J: TRBJ2-3; V: TRBV7-2; size: -; D: -; DNA: TGTGCCAGCAGCGTCAATTCAGGGGCAGATACGCAGTATTTT; CDR3: CASSVNSGADTQYF
J: TRBJ2-7; V: TRBV19; size: many; D: -; DNA: TGTGCCAGTAGTATGGGGCGAAACGAGCAGTACTTC; CDR3: CASSMGRNEQYF
J: TRBJ2-7; V: TRBV11-2; size: -; D: TRBD1; DNA: TGTGCCAGCAGCACACAGGGGTACGAGCAGTACTTC; CDR3: CASSTQGYEQYF
J: TRBJ1-5; V: TRBV5-4; size: -; D: -; DNA: TGTGCCAGCGGCGGGGCACCCAATCAGCCCCAGCATTTT; CDR3: CASGGAPNQPQHF
J: TRBJ2-7; V: TRBV7-6; size: -; D: -; DNA: TGTGCCAGCAGCTTAGCGGGGGCCTACGAGCAGTACTTC; CDR3: CASSLAGAYEQYF
J: TRBJ2-1; V: TRBV7-3; size: -; D: TRBD2; DNA: TGTGCCAGCAGCACGCTAGCGGGGGGGCAGAATGAGCAGTTCTTC; CDR3: CASSTLAGGQNEQFF
J: TRBJ2-7; V: TRBV30; size: -; D: -; DNA: TGTGCCTGGAGTGACCCGGGGTCGGGGATGAGGGAGCAGTACTTC; CDR3: CAWSDPGSGMREQYF
J: TRBJ1-3; V: TRBV30; size: many; D: -; DNA: TGTGCCTGGGACAGTCGGGGGAGAAACACCATATATTTT; CDR3: CAWDSRGRNTIYF
J: TRBJ2-2; V: TRBV5-1; size: few; D: -; DNA: TGCGCCAGCAGCTTGTTTGTCCAGAACACCGGGGAGCTGTTTTTT; CDR3: CASSLFVQNTGELFF
J: TRBJ2-2; V: TRBV7-9; size: -; D: -; DNA: TGTGCCAGCAGCCTCCCTAAGGGGACATCGGAGAACACCGGGGAGCTGTTTTTT; CDR3: CASSLPKGTSENTGELFF
J: TRBJ1-2; V: TRBV6-5; size: many; D: TRBD1; DNA: TGTGCCAGCAGTTCTGGGACAGCTAACTATGGCTACACCTTC; CDR3: CASSSGTANYGYTF
J: TRBJ2-7; V: TRBV30; size: few; D: TRBD2; DNA: TGTGCCTGGAGGCCTCGTACTAGCGGGTCCAGATACGAGCAGTACTTC; CDR3: CAWRPRTSGSRYEQYF
J: TRBJ1-3; V: TRBV4-1; size: many; D: -; DNA: TGCGCCAGCAGCCAAGATCCGTCAGGAGGAAACACCATATATTTT; CDR3: CASSQDPSGGNTIYF
J: TRBJ2-3; V: TRBV28; size: many; D: -; DNA: TGTGCCAGCAGTTTCTCCGGGACTAGCACAGATACGCAGTATTTT; CDR3: CASSFSGTSTDTQYF
J: TRBJ2-7; V: TRBV11-2; size: many; D: TRBD1; DNA: TGTGCCAGCAGCTTAGATCTAGGGACAGGGACTTACGAGCAGTACTTC; CDR3: CASSLDLGTGTYEQYF
J: TRBJ1-1; V: TRBV10-3; size: many; D: TRBD1; DNA: TGTGCCATCAGTGGGGGACAGACGGAGAACACTGAAGCTTTCTTT; CDR3: CAISGGQTENTEAFF
J: TRBJ2-1; V: TRBV29-1; size: few; D: -; DNA: TGCAGCGTTGGGGACACAAACTCCTACAATGAGCAGTTCTTC; CDR3: CSVGDTNSYNEQFF
J: TRBJ1-2; V: TRBV28; size: many; D: -; DNA: TGTGCCAGCAGTTTATCAGGGGTCTATGGCTACACCTTC; CDR3: CASSLSGVYGYTF